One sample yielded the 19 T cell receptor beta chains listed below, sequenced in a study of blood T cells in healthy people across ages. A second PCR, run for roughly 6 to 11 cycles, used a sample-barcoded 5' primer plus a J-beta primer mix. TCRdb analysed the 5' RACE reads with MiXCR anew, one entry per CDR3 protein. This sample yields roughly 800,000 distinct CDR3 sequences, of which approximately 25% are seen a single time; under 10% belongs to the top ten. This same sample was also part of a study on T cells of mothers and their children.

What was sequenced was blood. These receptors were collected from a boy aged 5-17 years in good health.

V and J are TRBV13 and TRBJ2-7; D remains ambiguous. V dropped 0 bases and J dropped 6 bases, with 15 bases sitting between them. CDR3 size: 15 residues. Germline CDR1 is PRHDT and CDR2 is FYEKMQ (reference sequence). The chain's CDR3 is CASSLGGKQVGEQYF. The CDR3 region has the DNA TGTGCCAGCAGCTTAGGCGGTAAGCAGGTGGGCGAGCAGTACTTC.

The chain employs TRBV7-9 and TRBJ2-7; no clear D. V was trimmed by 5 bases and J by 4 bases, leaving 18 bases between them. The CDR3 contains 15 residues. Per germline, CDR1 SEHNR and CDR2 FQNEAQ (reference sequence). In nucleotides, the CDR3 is TGTGCCAGCAGCCCTCCGAATCCCCGACCTTACGAGCAGTACTTC. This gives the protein CASSPPNPRPYEQYF.

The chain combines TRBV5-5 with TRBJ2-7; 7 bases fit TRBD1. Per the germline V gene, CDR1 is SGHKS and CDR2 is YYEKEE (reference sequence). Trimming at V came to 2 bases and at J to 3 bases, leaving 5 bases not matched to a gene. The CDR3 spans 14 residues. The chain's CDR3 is CASSFNRDSYEQYF. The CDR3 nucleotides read TGTGCCAGCAGCTTCAATAGGGACAGCTACGAGCAGTACTTC.

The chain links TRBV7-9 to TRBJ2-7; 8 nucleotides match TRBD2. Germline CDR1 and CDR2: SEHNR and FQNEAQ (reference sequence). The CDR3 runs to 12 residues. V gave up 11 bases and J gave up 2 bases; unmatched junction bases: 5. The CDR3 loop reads CAGSAGAYEQYF. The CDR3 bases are TGTGCCGGTTCAGCGGGAGCCTACGAGCAGTACTTC.

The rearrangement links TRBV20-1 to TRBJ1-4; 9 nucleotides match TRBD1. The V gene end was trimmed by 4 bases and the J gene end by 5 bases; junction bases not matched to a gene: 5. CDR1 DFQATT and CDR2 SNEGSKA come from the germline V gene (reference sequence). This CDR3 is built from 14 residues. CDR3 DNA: TGCAGTGCTAACAGGGGACAGGGAAATGAAAAACTGTTTTTT. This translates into CSANRGQGNEKLFF.

The CDR3 sequence: CASSSVRDKVFF. The CDR3 DNA sequence: TGTGCCAGCAGCTCGGTCCGGGACAAAGTGTTCTTC. The genes are TRBV7-2 and TRBJ2-1; D is possibly TRBD1 (6 bases). The CDR3 loop spans 12 amino acids. Germline V gene sequence: CDR1 SGHTA, CDR2 FQGNSA. The germline V and J ends were trimmed by 4 bases and 15 bases, with 16 bases remaining between them.

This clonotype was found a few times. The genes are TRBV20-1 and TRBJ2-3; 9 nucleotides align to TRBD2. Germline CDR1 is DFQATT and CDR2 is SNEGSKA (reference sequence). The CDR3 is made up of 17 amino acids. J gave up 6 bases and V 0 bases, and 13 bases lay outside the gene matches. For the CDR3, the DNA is TGCAGTGCTAGAGATGTAGCGGGGGTGACGCTCAAGGATACGCAGTATTTT. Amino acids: CSARDVAGVTLKDTQYF.

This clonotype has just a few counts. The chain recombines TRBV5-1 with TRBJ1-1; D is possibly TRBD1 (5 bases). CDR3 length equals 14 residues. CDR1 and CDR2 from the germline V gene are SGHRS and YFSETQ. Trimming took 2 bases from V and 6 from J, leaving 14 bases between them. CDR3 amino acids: CASSLGTGPSEAFF. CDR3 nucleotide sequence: TGCGCCAGCAGCTTAGGTACGGGGCCCTCTGAAGCTTTCTTT.

The CDR3 protein is CASSFRRTKNIQYF. As DNA, the CDR3 is TGTGCCAGCAGTTTCAGGCGGACCAAAAACATTCAGTACTTC. The genes are TRBV12-3 or TRBV12-4 and TRBJ2-4; D remains ambiguous. V lost 3 bases, J lost 2 bases, and 8 bases lay in between. This CDR3 comprises 14 residues.

CDR3 residues: CSAREASGRNEQFF. The CDR3 bases are TGCAGTGCTCGCGAGGCTAGCGGGAGGAATGAGCAGTTCTTC. The rearrangement uses TRBV20-1 and TRBJ2-5, with 11 bases aligning to TRBD2. The J call is uncertain, as TRBJ2-1 better fits the DNA end. The germline CDR1 and CDR2 sequences are DFQATT and SNEGSKA (reference sequence). The CDR3 is 14 amino acids.

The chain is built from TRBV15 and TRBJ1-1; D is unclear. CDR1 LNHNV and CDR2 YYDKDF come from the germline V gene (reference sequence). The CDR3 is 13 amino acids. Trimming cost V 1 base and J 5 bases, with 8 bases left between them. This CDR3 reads CATSRVETTEAFF. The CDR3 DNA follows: TGTGCCACCAGCAGAGTCGAGACTACTGAAGCTTTCTTT.

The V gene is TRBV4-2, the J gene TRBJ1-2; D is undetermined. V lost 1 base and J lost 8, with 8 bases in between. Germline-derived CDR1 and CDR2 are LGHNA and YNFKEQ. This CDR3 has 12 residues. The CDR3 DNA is TGTGCCAGCAGCCAAGCTAGGATGGGCTACACCTTC. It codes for CASSQARMGYTF.

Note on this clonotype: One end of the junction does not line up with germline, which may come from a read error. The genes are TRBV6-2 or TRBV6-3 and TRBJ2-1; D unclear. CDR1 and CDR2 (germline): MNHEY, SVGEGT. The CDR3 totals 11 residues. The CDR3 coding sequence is TGTGCCAGCAGTTACTCGTTGGACCTGATCTTC. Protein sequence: CASSYSLDLIF.

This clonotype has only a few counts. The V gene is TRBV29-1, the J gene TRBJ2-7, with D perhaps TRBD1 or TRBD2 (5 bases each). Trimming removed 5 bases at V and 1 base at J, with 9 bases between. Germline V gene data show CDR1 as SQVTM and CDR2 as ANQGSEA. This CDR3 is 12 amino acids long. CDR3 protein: CSVPGRSYEQYF. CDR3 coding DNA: TGCAGCGTTCCGGGACGGTCCTACGAGCAGTACTTC.

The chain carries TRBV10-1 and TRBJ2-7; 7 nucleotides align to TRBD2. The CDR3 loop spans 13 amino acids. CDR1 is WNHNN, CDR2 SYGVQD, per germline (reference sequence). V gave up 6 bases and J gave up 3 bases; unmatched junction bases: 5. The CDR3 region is CASSQSGVYEQYF. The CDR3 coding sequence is TGCGCCAGCAGCCAAAGCGGGGTCTACGAGCAGTACTTC.

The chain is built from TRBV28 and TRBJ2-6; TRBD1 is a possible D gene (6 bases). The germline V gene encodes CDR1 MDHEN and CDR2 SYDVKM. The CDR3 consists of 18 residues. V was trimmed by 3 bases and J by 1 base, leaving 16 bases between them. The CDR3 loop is CASSFNRDGGSGANVLTF. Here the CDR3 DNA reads TGTGCCAGCAGTTTTAACAGGGATGGAGGTTCTGGGGCCAACGTCCTGACTTTC.

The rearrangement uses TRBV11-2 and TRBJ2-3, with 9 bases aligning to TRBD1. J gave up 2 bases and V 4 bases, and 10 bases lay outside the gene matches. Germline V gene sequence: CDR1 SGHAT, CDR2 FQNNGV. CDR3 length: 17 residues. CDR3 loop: CASSSPWTGEATDTQYF. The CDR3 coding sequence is TGTGCCAGCAGCTCCCCGTGGACAGGGGAGGCCACAGATACGCAGTATTTT. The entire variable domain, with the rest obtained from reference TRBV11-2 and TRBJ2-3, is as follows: EAGVAQSPRYKIIEKRQSVAFWCNPISGHATLYWYQQILGQGPKLLIQFQNNGVVDDSQLPKDRFSAERLKGVDSTLKIQPAKLEDSAVYLCASSSPWTGEATDTQYFGPGTRLTVL.

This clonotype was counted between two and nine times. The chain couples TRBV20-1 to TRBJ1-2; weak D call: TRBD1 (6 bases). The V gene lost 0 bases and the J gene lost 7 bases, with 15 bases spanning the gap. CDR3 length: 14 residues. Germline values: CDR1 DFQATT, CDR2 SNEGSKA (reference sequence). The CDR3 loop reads CSARDLGGRFGYTF. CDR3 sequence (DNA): TGCAGTGCTAGAGATCTCGGGGGCCGTTTTGGCTACACCTTC.

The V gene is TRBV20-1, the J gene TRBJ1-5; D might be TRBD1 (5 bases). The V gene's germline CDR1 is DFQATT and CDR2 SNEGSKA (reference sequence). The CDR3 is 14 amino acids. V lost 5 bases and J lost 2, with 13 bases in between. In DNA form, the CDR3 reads TGCAGTGCTCGGGACCCTCGGGGCAATCAGCCCCAGCATTTT. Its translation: CSARDPRGNQPQHF.